The sequence of this T cell receptor (beta chain) was determined in a study of CD8 T cells in Susac syndrome. The CDR3 extends over 15 amino acids. V lost 0 bases, J lost 3 bases, and 13 bases lay in between. The germline V gene has CDR1 SGHDT and CDR2 YYEEEE. The sequenced target, TCR beta, came from blood CD8+ and CD4+ T cells. Negative isolation was used for CD8+ and CD4+ T cells, and FACS enrichment was applied to TEMRA cells. In the case of this clonotype: The antigen is unknown.

Findings of the study overall: The authors acknowledged that their TCR sequencing and HLA analysis involved a relatively small number of individuals.

The RNA, about 0.5 to 1 ug, was put through reverse transcription using random hexamers. TCRdb re-called the immunoSEQ multiplex PCR reads through MiXCR, storing one row per CDR3 protein. The table has approximately 120,000 distinct CDR3 sequences, around 94% seen once. This TCR came from a human donor in good health. The chain joins TRBV5-6 to TRBJ2-7; D may be TRBD1 (6 bases). The sequenced sample was CD4+ T cells from PBMCs. The CDR3: CASSLVPDSDYEQYF. CDR3 sequence (DNA): TGTGCCAGCAGCTTGGTTCCGGACAGTGACTACGAGCAGTACTTC.